This TCR beta chain was captured by sequencing in a study of beta chain features in type 1 diabetes. General study results and limits: Unsettled here was the matter of whether HLA type influences TCRB rearrangement.

What was sequenced were expressed TCRB transcripts, since all of the isolated RNA had been reverse transcribed. TCRdb's copy holds only in-frame clones and misses some; the assay was immunoSEQ multiplex PCR. Of about 300,000 clones in the sample, about 7.8% were seen once. As for this clone: What it recognizes is unknown.

Markers CD45RO/CCR7/CD25/CD127/CD95/CD27 served to sort CD4+ naive, central memory, regulatory and stem cell-like memory cells. Sample: central memory CD4+ T cells from blood. The source is a woman aged 18-30 years in good health.

CDR3 protein: CASSPRGYVGNIQYF. The CDR3 nucleotides read TGTGCCAGCAGCCCTAGGGGCTATGTAGGAAACATTCAGTACTTC. The chain joins TRBV5-5 to TRBJ2-4; perhaps TRBD1 as D (5 bases). Trimming cost V 4 bases and J 6 bases, with 17 bases left between them. The CDR3 has 15 amino acids. Germline CDR1 reads SGHKS; CDR2 reads YYEKEE (reference sequence).